The 7 T cell receptor beta chains given below trace back to one sample, sequenced in a study of molecular identifiers for immune sequencing clone quantification. MiXCR was run by TCRdb on the PCR reads, yielding one entry per CDR3 protein. In the table there are approximately 97,000 distinct CDR3 sequences, about 35% of which are singletons. Sequenced input: naive CD8+ T cells from blood, with Jurkat cell RNA spiked in. Subset in this sample: FACS-sorted CD8+CD4-CCR7+CD45RA+ naive T cells. Receptor source: a human donor in good health. Some libraries in this study had Jurkat cell RNA spiked in.

This chain connects TRBV7-8 to TRBJ2-6; D not resolved. CDR1 and CDR2 (germline): SGHVS, FQNEAQ. V was shortened by 4 bases and J by 0 bases, with 25 bases between the two germline ends. The length of the CDR3 is 21 residues. CDR3 residues: CASSSRPPRPRAYSGANVLTF. DNA of the CDR3: TGTGCCAGCAGCTCCCGACCACCGCGGCCGAGAGCTTACTCTGGGGCCAACGTCCTGACTTTC. The complete variable domain, with remaining parts taken from reference TRBV7-8 and TRBJ2-6, reads GAGVSQSPRYKVAKRGQDVALRCDPISGHVSLFWYQQALGQGPEFLTYFQNEAQLDKSGLPSDRFFAERPEGSVSTLKIQRTQQEDSAVYLCASSSRPPRPRAYSGANVLTFGAGSRLTVL.

This clonotype showed up just a few times. The rearrangement joins TRBV7-9 to TRBJ2-7, with no clear D. The germline CDR1 and CDR2 sequences are SEHNR and FQNEAQ (reference sequence). This CDR3 is 13 amino acids long. Trimming cost V 5 bases and J 4 bases, with 12 bases left between them. The CDR3 is CASSTQRSYEQYF. In DNA, the CDR3 is TGTGCCAGCAGCACCCAAAGATCGTACGAGCAGTACTTC.

This clonotype turned up a few times. V and J are TRBV28 and TRBJ2-3, with 10 bases matching TRBD2. The V and J ends lost 1 base and 0 bases, in that order; junction bases with no gene match: 1. Germline CDR1 reads MDHEN; CDR2 reads SYDVKM. The CDR3 contains 16 residues. CDR3 sequence reads: CASSLLLAGSTDTQYF. DNA for the CDR3: TGTGCCAGCAGTTTATTACTAGCGGGAAGCACAGATACGCAGTATTTT. Full variable domain (outside the CDR3, taken from reference TRBV28 and TRBJ2-3): DVKVTQSSRYLVKRTGEKVFLECVQDMDHENMFWYRQDPGLGLRLIYFSYDVKMKEKGDIPEGYSVSREKKERFSLILESASTNQTSMYLCASSLLLAGSTDTQYFGPGTRLTVL.

This clonotype was counted many times. The DNA for the CDR3 is TGTGCCAGCAGCTCTCGGGACACGGGCACAGATACGCAGTATTTT. Amino acids: CASSSRDTGTDTQYF. The chain recombines TRBV28 with TRBJ2-3, with D perhaps matching TRBD1 (6 bases). Germline CDR1 reads MDHEN; CDR2 reads SYDVKM. V was clipped by 6 bases and J by 1 base, with 14 bases between them. CDR3 length: 15 amino acids.

The rearrangement links TRBV11-2 to TRBJ2-3; D is perhaps TRBD2 (6 bases). Between the trimmed V and J ends, which lost 1 base and 2 bases, there was a span of 7 bases. In germline, CDR1 is SGHAT, CDR2 FQNNGV. CDR3 length: 14 residues. The chain's CDR3 is CASSLGGVTDTQYF. In nucleotides, the CDR3 is TGTGCCAGCAGCTTAGGGGGGGTCACAGATACGCAGTATTTT. The entire variable domain, with the rest obtained from reference TRBV11-2 and TRBJ2-3, is as follows: EAGVAQSPRYKIIEKRQSVAFWCNPISGHATLYWYQQILGQGPKLLIQFQNNGVVDDSQLPKDRFSAERLKGVDSTLKIQPAKLEDSAVYLCASSLGGVTDTQYFGPGTRLTVL.

This clonotype was seen many times. The J gene is TRBJ2-1, the V gene TRBV29-1, with 9 bases matching TRBD1. The V and J ends lost 7 bases and 4 bases, in that order; junction bases with no gene match: 2. This CDR3 has 12 residues. Germline assignment: CDR1 SQVTM and CDR2 ANQGSEA. The CDR3 sequence: CSDGTGYNEQFF. For the CDR3, the DNA is TGCAGCGACGGGACAGGGTACAATGAGCAGTTCTTC.

The chain links TRBV27 to TRBJ2-2; D not certain. V was trimmed by 6 bases and J by 6 bases, leaving 8 bases between them. The germline CDR1 and CDR2 sequences are MNHEY and SMNVEV (reference sequence). The CDR3 spans 12 residues. CDR3 residues: CASRLGSGELFF. CDR3 DNA sequence: TGTGCCAGCAGATTAGGGTCCGGGGAGCTGTTTTTT.